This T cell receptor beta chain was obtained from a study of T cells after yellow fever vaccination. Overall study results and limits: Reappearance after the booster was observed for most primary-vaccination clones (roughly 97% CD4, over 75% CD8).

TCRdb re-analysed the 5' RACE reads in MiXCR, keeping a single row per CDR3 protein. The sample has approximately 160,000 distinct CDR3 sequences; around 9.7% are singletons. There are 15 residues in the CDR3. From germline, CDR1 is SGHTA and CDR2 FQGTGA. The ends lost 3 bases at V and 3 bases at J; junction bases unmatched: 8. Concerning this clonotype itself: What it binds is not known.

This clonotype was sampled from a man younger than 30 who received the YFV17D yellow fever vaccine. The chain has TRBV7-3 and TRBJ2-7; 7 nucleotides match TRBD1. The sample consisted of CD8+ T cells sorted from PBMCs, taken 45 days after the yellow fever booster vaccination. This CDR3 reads CASSFDPQGNYEQYV. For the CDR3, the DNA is TGTGCCAGCAGCTTCGACCCACAGGGGAACTACGAGCAGTACGTC.